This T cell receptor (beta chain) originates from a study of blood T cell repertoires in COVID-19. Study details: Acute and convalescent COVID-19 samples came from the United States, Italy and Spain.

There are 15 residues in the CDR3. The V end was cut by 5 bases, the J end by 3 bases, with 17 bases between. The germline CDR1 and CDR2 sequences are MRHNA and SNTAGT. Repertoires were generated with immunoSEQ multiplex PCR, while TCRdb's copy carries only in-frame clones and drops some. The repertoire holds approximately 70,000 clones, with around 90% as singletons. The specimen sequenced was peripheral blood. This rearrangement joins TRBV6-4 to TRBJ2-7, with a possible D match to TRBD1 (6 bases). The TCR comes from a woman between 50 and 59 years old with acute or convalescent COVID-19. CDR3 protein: CASSKQGRGDYEQYF. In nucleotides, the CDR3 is TGTGCCAGCAGTAAACAGGGAAGAGGCGACTACGAGCAGTACTTC.